This T cell receptor beta chain was sequenced in a study of T cells in Graves' hyperthyroidism and ophthalmopathy. The CDR3 spans 15 residues. The germline V gene has CDR1 SGHTA and CDR2 FQGNSA. Trimming removed 5 bases from V and 7 bases from J, with 17 bases in between. The study defined stable Graves' hyperthyroidism as no ophthalmopathy progression within 18 months. The patients, who ranged from 18 to 65 in age, presented with newly diagnosed hyperthyroidism lasting under 2 months. Clinical symptoms, serum thyroxine and TRAb, thyroid ultrasound and orbital computed tomography were used for the diagnoses. Study-wide findings and caveats: In the blood, most expanded thyroid clonotypes above 0.001 appeared as well.

A note on this clonotype: Antigen unknown.

RNA transcripts provided the source from which TCR beta CDR3 regions were amplified. TCR CDR3 regions were first amplified by RT-PCR with HTBI primers. TCRdb reprocessed the multiplex PCR reads with MiXCR, giving one entry per CDR3 protein. Here the sample spans hundreds of thousands of distinct CDR3 sequences, around 15% being singletons. The TCR sequence derives from a middle-aged woman with Graves' hyperthyroidism. J is TRBJ1-4 and V is TRBV7-2; weak D call: TRBD1 (6 bases). The sequencing input was blood. CDR3 region: CASSLGGGGREKLFF. The CDR3, as DNA: TGTGCCAGCAGCCTAGGGGGGGGCGGTCGTGAAAAACTGTTTTTT. The full variable domain, completed using reference TRBV7-2 and TRBJ1-4, is GAGVSQSPSNKVTEKGKDVELRCDPISGHTALYWYRQSLGQGLEFLIYFQGNSAPDKSGLPSDRFSAERTGGSVSTLTIQRTQQEDSAVYLCASSLGGGGREKLFFGSGTQLSVL.